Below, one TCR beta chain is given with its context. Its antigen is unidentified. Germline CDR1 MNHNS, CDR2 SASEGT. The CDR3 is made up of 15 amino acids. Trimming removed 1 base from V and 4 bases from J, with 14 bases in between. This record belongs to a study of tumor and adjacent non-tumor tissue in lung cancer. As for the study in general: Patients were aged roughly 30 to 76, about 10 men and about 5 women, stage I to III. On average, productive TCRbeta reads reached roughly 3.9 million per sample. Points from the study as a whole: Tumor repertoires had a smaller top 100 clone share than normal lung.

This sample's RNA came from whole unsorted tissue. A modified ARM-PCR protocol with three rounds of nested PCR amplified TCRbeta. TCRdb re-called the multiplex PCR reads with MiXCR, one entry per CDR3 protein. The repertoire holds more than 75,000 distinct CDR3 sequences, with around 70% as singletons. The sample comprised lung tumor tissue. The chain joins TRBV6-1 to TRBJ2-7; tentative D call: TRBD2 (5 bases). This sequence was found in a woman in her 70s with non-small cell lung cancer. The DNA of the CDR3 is TGTGCCAGCAGTGAAGTGAACGGGATCCCATACGAGCAGTACTTC. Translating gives CASSEVNGIPYEQYF.